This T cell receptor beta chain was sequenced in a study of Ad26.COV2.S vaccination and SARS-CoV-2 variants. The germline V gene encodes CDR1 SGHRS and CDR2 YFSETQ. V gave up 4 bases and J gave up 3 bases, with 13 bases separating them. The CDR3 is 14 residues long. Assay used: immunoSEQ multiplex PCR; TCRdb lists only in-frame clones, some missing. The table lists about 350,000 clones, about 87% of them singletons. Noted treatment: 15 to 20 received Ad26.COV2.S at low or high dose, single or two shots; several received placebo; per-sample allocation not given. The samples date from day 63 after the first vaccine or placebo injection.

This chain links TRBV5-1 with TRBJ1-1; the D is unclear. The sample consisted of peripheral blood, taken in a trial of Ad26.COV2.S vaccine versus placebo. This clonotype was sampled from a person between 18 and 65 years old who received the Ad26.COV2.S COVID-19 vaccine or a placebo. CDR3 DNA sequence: TGCGCCAGCAGCGTAACCGCGGGATACACTGAAGCTTTCTTT. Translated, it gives CASSVTAGYTEAFF.